What follows are 11 T cell receptor beta chains derived from one specimen sequenced in a study of T cells after yellow fever vaccination. TCRdb ran MiXCR on the 5' RACE reads and lists one entry per CDR3 protein. Of about 340,000 distinct CDR3 sequences in the sample, roughly an eighth are singletons; the top ten hold 2.5% to 3.5%. This sample comprised CD4+ T cells sorted from PBMCs, obtained 15 days after the yellow fever booster vaccination. These receptor sequences come from a man younger than 35 who received the YFV17D yellow fever vaccine.

This clonotype was seen only a few times. V and J are TRBV4-3 and TRBJ1-1; possibly TRBD1 for D (5 bases). From germline, CDR1 is LGHNA and CDR2 YSLEER. Trimming took 4 bases from V and 5 from J, leaving 11 bases between them. This CDR3 is 13 amino acids long. CDR3: CASSRGSGTEAFF. CDR3 sequence (DNA): TGCGCCAGCAGCCGGGGCAGTGGGACTGAAGCTTTCTTT.

The table lists this clonotype with a few counts. J is TRBJ1-5 and V is TRBV24-1, with 7 bases that match TRBD1. The V segment lost 4 bases and the J segment 1 base; nucleotides outside the gene matches: 6. The CDR3 runs 16 residues. Per germline, CDR1 KGHDR and CDR2 SFDVKD. The CDR3 sequence: CATSEPTGISNQPQHF. The CDR3, as DNA: TGTGCCACCAGTGAACCGACAGGGATAAGCAATCAGCCCCAGCATTTT.

J is TRBJ2-5 and V is TRBV7-9, with 8 nucleotides matching TRBD1. Germline assignment: CDR1 SEHNR and CDR2 FQNEAQ (reference sequence). The V and J ends lost 4 bases and 5 bases, in that order; junction bases with no gene match: 6. CDR3 length: 14 amino acids. CDR3 protein: CASSSDREVETQYF. The CDR3 bases are TGTGCCAGCAGCTCGGACAGGGAGGTCGAGACCCAGTACTTC.

V usage is TRBV4-2 and J usage is TRBJ2-3; 8 bases match TRBD2. V shed 0 bases, J shed 0 bases, and the junction held 5 bases outside the gene matches. This CDR3 is 17 amino acids long. The V gene's germline CDR1 is LGHNA and CDR2 YNFKEQ. The chain's CDR3 is CASSQDKVAGSTDTQYF. For the CDR3, the DNA is TGTGCCAGCAGCCAAGATAAGGTAGCGGGGAGCACAGATACGCAGTATTTT.

The rearrangement uses TRBV18 and TRBJ2-7; no firm D call. The CDR3 covers 12 residues. Germline-derived CDR1 and CDR2 are KGHSH and LQKENI. V lost 8 bases and J 7 bases, leaving 15 bases between the germline ends. As DNA, the CDR3 is TGTGCCAGCGAGAGTTCCGAAGGGGAGCAGTACTTC. Protein sequence: CASESSEGEQYF.

CDR3 bases: TGTGCCAGCAGCCAAGCGGGGGAGTCCGGAAACACCATATATTTT. Protein: CASSQAGESGNTIYF. V is TRBV3-1 and J is TRBJ1-3; D may be TRBD1 (5 bases). The CDR3 covers 15 residues. Germline-derived CDR1 and CDR2 are LGHDT and YNNKEL (reference sequence). V gave up 1 base and J gave up 4 bases, with 11 bases separating them.

V gene TRBV19 combines with J gene TRBJ2-4; 10 nucleotides match TRBD1. Germline V gives CDR1 LNHDA, CDR2 SQIVND (reference sequence). The CDR3 is 18 amino acids. J lost 0 bases, V lost 5 bases, and 10 bases had no gene match. CDR3 coding DNA: TGTGCCAGTAGTTTCCGGGACAGGGGATTAGGAGCCAAAAACATTCAGTACTTC. Protein: CASSFRDRGLGAKNIQYF.

This chain uses TRBV20-1 with TRBJ2-1; 12 bases line up with TRBD2. The CDR3 runs to 16 residues. V dropped 6 bases and J dropped 0; count of bases not matched to a gene: 6. The V gene's germline CDR1 is DFQATT and CDR2 SNEGSKA (reference sequence). In DNA, the CDR3 is TGCAGTGCCAGCCCGGGACTAGCGGGCTCCTACAATGAGCAGTTCTTC. This translates into CSASPGLAGSYNEQFF.

The genes are TRBV6-6 and TRBJ2-3; possibly TRBD1 or TRBD2 for D (6 bases each). CDR3 length equals 13 residues. Trimming stripped 11 bases from V and 6 bases from J, with 18 bases between. Germline CDR1 MNHNY, CDR2 SVGAGI (reference sequence). CDR3 region: CAVNLRGRDTQYF. The DNA of the CDR3 is TGTGCCGTCAACCTCCGGGGGCGGGATACGCAGTATTTT.

This chain joins TRBV18 and TRBJ2-6; D is perhaps TRBD1 or TRBD2 (6 bases each). CDR3 length equals 17 residues. CDR1 and CDR2 from the germline V gene are KGHSH and LQKENI. Trimming cost V 6 bases and J 0 bases, with 15 bases left between them. The CDR3 bases are TGTGCCAGCTCGCCTCGGGGGCCCGCCTCTGGGGCCAACGTCCTGACTTTC. Translating gives CASSPRGPASGANVLTF.

This clonotype came up many times. The chain joins TRBV4-3 to TRBJ2-1; perhaps TRBD1 as D (6 bases). CDR3 length: 13 amino acids. Germline V gene data show CDR1 as LGHNA and CDR2 as YSLEER. V was trimmed by 0 bases and J by 12 bases, leaving 12 bases between them. CDR3 DNA: TGCGCCAGCAGCCAAGATATCGAGACAGGGCAGTTCTTC. Translated: CASSQDIETGQFF.